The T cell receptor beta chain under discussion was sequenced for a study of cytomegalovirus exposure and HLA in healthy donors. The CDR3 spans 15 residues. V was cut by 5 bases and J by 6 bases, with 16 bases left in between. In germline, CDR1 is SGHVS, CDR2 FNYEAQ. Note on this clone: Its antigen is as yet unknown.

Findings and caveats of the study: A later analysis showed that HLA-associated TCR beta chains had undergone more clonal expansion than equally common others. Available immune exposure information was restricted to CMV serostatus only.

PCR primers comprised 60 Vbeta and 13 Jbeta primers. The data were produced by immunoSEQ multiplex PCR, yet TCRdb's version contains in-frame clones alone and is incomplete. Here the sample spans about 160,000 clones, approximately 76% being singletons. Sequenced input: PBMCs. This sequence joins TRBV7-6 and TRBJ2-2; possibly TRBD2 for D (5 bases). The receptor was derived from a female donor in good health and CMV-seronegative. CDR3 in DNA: TGTGCCAGCAGCCCCTTACGGGATCGGGCCGGGGAGCTGTTTTTT. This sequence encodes CASSPLRDRAGELFF.